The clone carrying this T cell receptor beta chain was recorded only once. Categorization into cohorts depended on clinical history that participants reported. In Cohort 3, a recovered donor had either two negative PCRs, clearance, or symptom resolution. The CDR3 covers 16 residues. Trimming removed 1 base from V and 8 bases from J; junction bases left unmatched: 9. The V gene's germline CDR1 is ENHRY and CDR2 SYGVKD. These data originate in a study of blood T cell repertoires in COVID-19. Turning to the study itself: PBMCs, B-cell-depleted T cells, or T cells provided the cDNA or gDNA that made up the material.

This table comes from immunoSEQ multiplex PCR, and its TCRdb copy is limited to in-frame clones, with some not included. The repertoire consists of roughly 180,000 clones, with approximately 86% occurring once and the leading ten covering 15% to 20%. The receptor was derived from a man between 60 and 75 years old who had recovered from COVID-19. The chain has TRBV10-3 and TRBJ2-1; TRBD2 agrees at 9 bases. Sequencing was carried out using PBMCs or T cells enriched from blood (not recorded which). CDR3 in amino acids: CAISEYRVSGSYEQFF. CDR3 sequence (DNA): TGTGCCATCAGTGAGTATCGGGTTAGCGGGAGCTATGAGCAGTTCTTC.